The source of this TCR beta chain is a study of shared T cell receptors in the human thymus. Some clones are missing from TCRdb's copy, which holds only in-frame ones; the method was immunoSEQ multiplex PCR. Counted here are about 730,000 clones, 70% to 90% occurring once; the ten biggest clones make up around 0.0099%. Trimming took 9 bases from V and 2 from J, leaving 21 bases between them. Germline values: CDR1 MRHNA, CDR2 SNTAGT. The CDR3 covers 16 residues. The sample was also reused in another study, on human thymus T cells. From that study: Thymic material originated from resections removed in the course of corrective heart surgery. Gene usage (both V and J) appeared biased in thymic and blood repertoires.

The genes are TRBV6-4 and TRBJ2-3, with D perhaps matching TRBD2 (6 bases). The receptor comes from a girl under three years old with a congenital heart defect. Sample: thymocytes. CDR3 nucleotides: TGTGCCAGTTCGAGGATGCCGGGGGACCTCACAGATACGCAGTATTTT. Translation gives CASSRMPGDLTDTQYF.